This paragraph reports one TCR beta chain. Its target is unknown. These data belong to a study of cytomegalovirus exposure and HLA in healthy donors. Study details: A data release that came early held approximately 85 million unique TCRs from HLA-typed donors. The study's findings and limits: Most subjects' HLA-A and HLA-B alleles were reportedly predicted from TCR beta sequences. Judged likely to be a sequencing artifact was a cluster of highly shared sequence variants. CMV serostatus was the only immune exposure information that was available.

Amplification used 60 Vbeta primers and 13 Jbeta primers. Clones were read by immunoSEQ multiplex PCR, and TCRdb kept only the in-frame ones, dropping some. The sample records 110,000 to 150,000 clones, less than 85% being singletons. Germline V gives CDR1 LGHNA, CDR2 YSLEER. The length of the CDR3 is 17 residues. With 0 bases removed from V and 1 base from J, the gap between germline ends came to 14 bases. This sequence joins TRBV4-3 and TRBJ2-3, with D perhaps TRBD2 (6 bases). The material sequenced was PBMCs. The sequence derives from a man aged 35-49 years in good health and CMV-seropositive. The CDR3 loop is CASSQEPAGLGTDTQYF. CDR3 nucleotide sequence: TGCGCCAGCAGCCAAGAACCGGCGGGGTTGGGCACAGATACGCAGTATTTT.